The 4 T cell receptor beta chains below were found in one sample sequenced in a study of T cell responses to AZD1222 COVID-19 vaccine. The method was immunoSEQ multiplex PCR; TCRdb's version includes in-frame clones alone and lacks a portion of them. The sample holds about 55,000 clones, less than 85% seen once. This sample comprised peripheral blood, obtained on day 0 of AZD1222 vaccination. The receptors here all came from an adult in good health.

The genes are TRBV27 and TRBJ2-3, with D perhaps TRBD2 (6 bases). This CDR3 is built from 15 residues. The V end lost 0 bases, the J end lost 6 bases, and 13 bases lay between the germline ends. Germline lookup yields CDR1 MNHEY and CDR2 SMNVEV (reference sequence). The CDR3 region has the DNA TGTGCCAGCAGTTTATCGGGGCAGGCGGGGGATACGCAGTATTTT. Translating gives CASSLSGQAGDTQYF.

The CDR3 DNA follows: TGTGCCAGCTCACTCGATGCTAATGAAAAACTGTTTTTT. This gives the protein CASSLDANEKLFF. This rearrangement joins TRBV18 to TRBJ1-4; D gene ambiguous. V lost 4 bases to trimming and J lost 3 bases, with 6 bases between them. The length of the CDR3 is 13 residues. Germline lookup yields CDR1 KGHSH and CDR2 LQKENI.

The chain employs TRBV5-6 and TRBJ2-3; 14 positions agree with TRBD2. The CDR3 length is 17 residues. Looked up from germline, CDR1 is SGHDT and CDR2 is YYEEEE. The V gene end was trimmed by 3 bases and the J gene end by 3 bases; junction bases not matched to a gene: 6. Here the CDR3 DNA reads TGTGCCAGCAGCTCGGGGGGACTAGCGGGAGTTACAGATACGCAGTATTTT. Translating gives CASSSGGLAGVTDTQYF.

The chain combines TRBV27 with TRBJ1-1; no clear D gene. Germline CDR1 and CDR2: MNHEY and SMNVEV (reference sequence). The CDR3 is made up of 14 amino acids. Trimming left V 6 bases short and J 1 base short, with 12 bases between. The CDR3 DNA sequence: TGTGCCAGCAGGATAGGAAACGGGAACACTGAAGCTTTCTTT. Translation: CASRIGNGNTEAFF.